This T cell receptor (beta chain) was obtained from a study of glioma-infiltrating T cells. With respect to this clonotype: The junction does not match germline at one end; this may be a read error.

TCR alpha and beta CDR3 regions were amplified from RNA using iRepertoire nested multiplex PCR. TCRdb re-analysed the multiplex PCR reads in MiXCR, keeping a single row per CDR3 protein. The sample has 150,000 to 200,000 distinct CDR3 sequences, around 42% seen once. Germline lookup yields CDR1 MNHEY and CDR2 SVGEGT. The CDR3 has 11 residues. The sequence was obtained from a human donor with low-grade glioma or glioblastoma, undergoing nonglioma brain surgery, or in good health (not recorded which). Sequencing was performed on glioma tissue, nonneoplastic brain tissue, or PBMCs (not recorded which). The chain recombines TRBV6-2 or TRBV6-3 with TRBJ2-3, with D perhaps TRBD1 (6 bases). CDR3: CAISQRTVQYF. The CDR3 nucleotides are TGTGCCATCAGTCAAAGGACAGTACAGTATTTT.